This T cell receptor (beta chain) was profiled in a study of cytomegalovirus exposure and HLA in healthy donors. The PCR had 60 Vbeta and 13 Jbeta primers. The assay was immunoSEQ multiplex PCR, and TCRdb's table has in-frame clones only and misses some. Altogether 70,000 to 95,000 clones are present, more than 75% being singletons, with the ten largest covering approximately 5.3%. Overall study findings and caveats: Later on, an analysis found that several of the most significant clusters appeared to be linked to common viral pathogens, which included parvovirus B19. In vitro data verified a few CMV-associated chains as specific for CMV antigens. A later analysis linked a missense DCLRE1C variant to TCR beta V- and J-gene trimming. According to an earlier analysis, most TCR beta V segments yielded productive rearrangements about 90% or about 30% of the time.

A single count supports this clone. Its antigen is undetermined. With 3 bases removed from V and 7 bases from J, the gap between germline ends came to 19 bases. This CDR3 comprises 15 residues. Germline loops: CDR1 SNHLY, CDR2 FYNNEI. The source is a man younger than 40 in good health and CMV-seropositive. This chain joins TRBV2 and TRBJ2-7; D may be TRBD1 (6 bases). Sequencing was done on a sample of PBMCs. CDR3 sequence: CASSEARAGELEQYF. The CDR3 DNA reads as TGTGCCAGCAGTGAGGCGCGGGCAGGGGAGTTAGAGCAGTACTTC.